The entry below describes one T cell receptor (beta chain). This sample was included in a study of CD8 T cells in Susac syndrome. Germline loops: CDR1 SGDLS, CDR2 YYNGEE. The CDR3 runs to 15 residues. Trimming stripped 0 bases from V and 5 bases from J, with 11 bases between. Random hexamers primed reverse transcription of about 0.5 to 1 ug RNA. Amplification of TCR beta CDR3 by immunoSEQ multiplex PCR spanned 54 Vbeta and 13 Jbeta. MiXCR, run by TCRdb on the immunoSEQ multiplex PCR reads, gives a single entry per CDR3 protein. The table lists about 280,000 distinct CDR3 sequences, more than 75% of them singletons.

The TCR comes from a human donor with multiple sclerosis. Specimen: CD8+ T cells from PBMCs. The J gene is TRBJ2-2, the V gene TRBV9, with a weak D call TRBD1 (5 bases). CDR3 sequence (DNA): TGTGCCAGCAGCGTAGCAGGGCTGGGAACCGGGGAGCTGTTTTTT. Encoded protein: CASSVAGLGTGELFF.